These 24 T cell receptor beta chains were sequenced from one sample in a study of radiation and T cells in renal cell carcinoma. Time point denoted: baseline pretreatment blood. The treatment denotes: 15 Gy SBRT to primary tumor, nephrectomy 4 weeks later. Some clones are missing from TCRdb's copy, which holds only in-frame ones; the method was immunoSEQ multiplex PCR. This sample has 150,000 or so clones, with about 87% found just once. Sequences were derived from blood, sampled from a patient whose treatment included radiotherapy and nephrectomy. Source of these receptors: an older woman with renal cell carcinoma.

J is TRBJ2-2 and V is TRBV11-2, with D perhaps TRBD2 (6 bases). The ends were cut back, 5 bases at V and 4 bases at J, with 14 bases in the middle. Germline V lookup: CDR1 SGHAT, CDR2 FQNNGV. The CDR3 spans 15 residues. In nucleotides, the CDR3 is TGTGCCAGCAGCGCGGGACGTCATACCACCGGGGAGCTGTTTTTT. Translating gives CASSAGRHTTGELFF.

The gene calls are TRBV5-1 and TRBJ1-1; the D gene is possibly TRBD1 (5 bases). Between the trimmed V and J ends, which lost 5 bases and 1 base, there was a span of 12 bases. Per the germline V gene, CDR1 is SGHRS and CDR2 is YFSETQ. CDR3 size: 14 residues. CDR3 sequence reads: CASSYSGANTEAFF. Written as DNA, the CDR3 is TGCGCCAGCAGTTATAGTGGGGCGAACACTGAAGCTTTCTTT.

The chain employs TRBV14 and TRBJ2-1; 7 bases line up with TRBD1. CDR1 is SGHDN and CDR2 is FVKESK in the germline V gene. J was trimmed by 4 bases and V by 6 bases; bases with no gene match: 3. The CDR3 is 13 amino acids. The CDR3 DNA sequence: TGTGCCAGCAGTCGACAGGGATACAATGAGCAGTTCTTC. The encoded protein is CASSRQGYNEQFF. Complete variable domain (other parts from reference TRBV14 and TRBJ2-1): EAGVTQFPSHSVIEKGQTVTLRCDPISGHDNLYWYRRVMGKEIKFLLHFVKESKQDESGMPNNRFLAERTGGTYSTLKVQPAELEDSGVYFCASSRQGYNEQFFGPGTRLTVL.

The chain is built from TRBV9 and TRBJ1-6; D ambiguous. CDR1 and CDR2 (germline): SGDLS, YYNGEE. This CDR3 is 15 amino acids long. V lost 0 bases and J 7 bases, leaving 11 bases between the germline ends. The CDR3 bases are TGTGCCAGCAGCGTAGATGGACGGCGAAATTCACCCCTCCACTTT. Protein: CASSVDGRRNSPLHF.

This clone was counted a single time. The CDR3, as DNA: TGTGCCAGTAGTGCAGCCGGGTCAAATCAGCCCCAGCATTTT. Translated, it gives CASSAAGSNQPQHF. The chain uses TRBV19 and TRBJ1-5; no clear D gene. Germline lookup yields CDR1 LNHDA and CDR2 SQIVND (reference sequence). CDR3 length: 14 amino acids. V was shortened by 5 bases and J by 4 bases, with 12 bases between the two germline ends.

The J gene is TRBJ1-2, the V gene TRBV4-3; the D gene is possibly TRBD1 (5 bases). Germline assignment: CDR1 LGHNA and CDR2 YSLEER. CDR3 size: 17 residues. V was shortened by 0 bases and J by 2 bases, with 16 bases between the two germline ends. CDR3 region: CASSQDEAGGMNYGYTF. The CDR3, as DNA: TGCGCCAGCAGCCAAGACGAGGCTGGGGGTATGAACTATGGCTACACCTTC.

The chain combines TRBV19 with TRBJ2-2, with 12 nucleotides matching TRBD2. The CDR3 consists of 16 residues. CDR1 is LNHDA, CDR2 SQIVND, per germline (reference sequence). Unmatched junction bases numbered 9, after V lost 7 bases and J lost 6 bases. CDR3 region: CASTLRGLAGAGELFF. The CDR3 DNA is TGTGCCAGTACTCTTAGGGGACTAGCGGGTGCCGGGGAGCTGTTTTTT.

This sequence joins TRBV7-2 and TRBJ2-4; D is perhaps TRBD2 (6 bases). The CDR3 loop spans 12 amino acids. Trimming pared 5 bases from V and 12 bases from J, leaving 14 bases between. The V gene's germline CDR1 is SGHTA and CDR2 FQGNSA. The CDR3 is CASSQPPGDQYF. The DNA of the CDR3 is TGTGCCAGCAGCCAACCCCCGGGGGATCAGTACTTC.

The chain is built from TRBV4-2 and TRBJ1-4; D is perhaps TRBD1 (5 bases). This CDR3 region has 16 residues. Looked up from germline, CDR1 is LGHNA and CDR2 is YNFKEQ. The V gene lost 0 bases and the J gene lost 5 bases, with 13 bases spanning the gap. The CDR3, as DNA: TGTGCCAGCAGCCAAGATTTGTTGGGGGGGAATGAAAAACTGTTTTTT. Its protein product is CASSQDLLGGNEKLFF.

The chain joins TRBV9 to TRBJ2-5; 10 bases agree with TRBD2. V dropped 0 bases and J dropped 2; count of bases not matched to a gene: 4. Germline values: CDR1 SGDLS, CDR2 YYNGEE. This CDR3 has 16 amino acids. CDR3 region: CASSVAASGGQETQYF. DNA for the CDR3: TGTGCCAGCAGCGTAGCGGCTAGCGGGGGACAAGAGACCCAGTACTTC.

The chain is built from TRBV7-2 and TRBJ2-1; 11 nucleotides agree with TRBD2. Germline V lookup: CDR1 SGHTA, CDR2 FQGNSA. This CDR3 comprises 16 residues. V was clipped by 6 bases and J by 3 bases; unmatched bases: 7. The CDR3 protein is CASSPRLAGYYNEQFF. Here the CDR3 DNA reads TGTGCCAGCAGTCCAAGACTAGCGGGGTACTACAATGAGCAGTTCTTC.

The J gene is TRBJ1-1, the V gene TRBV11-2; D gene ambiguous. The CDR3 is 13 amino acids. Trimming took off 1 base at V and 7 bases at J, with 10 bases between the two ends. Per the germline V gene, CDR1 is SGHAT and CDR2 is FQNNGV. CDR3 sequence (DNA): TGTGCCAGCAGCTTAGTTTTATCCCATGAAGCTTTCTTT. Translating it yields CASSLVLSHEAFF.

This chain uses TRBV29-1 with TRBJ1-2; the D is unclear. Germline V lookup: CDR1 SQVTM, CDR2 ANQGSEA. Trimming took 2 bases from V and 5 from J, leaving 15 bases between them. The CDR3 is made up of 14 amino acids. In nucleotides, the CDR3 is TGCAGCGTTGAAACGGCAGCCTCGCGGTATGGCTACACCTTC. Residues: CSVETAASRYGYTF.

This chain links TRBV6-5 with TRBJ2-3, with a weak D call TRBD1 (5 bases). Germline V gives CDR1 MNHEY, CDR2 SVGAGI. CDR3 size: 14 residues. Trimming stripped 6 bases from V and 2 bases from J, with 12 bases between. The CDR3: CASRKQELTDTQYF. The CDR3 DNA follows: TGTGCCAGCAGGAAACAGGAACTCACAGATACGCAGTATTTT.

The CDR3 loop reads CASSRQPAGANVLTF. The CDR3 DNA reads TGTGCCAGCAGCAGACAGCCCGCAGGGGCCAACGTCCTGACTTTC. This chain uses TRBV7-9 with TRBJ2-6; D is perhaps TRBD1 (5 bases). Germline values: CDR1 SEHNR, CDR2 FQNEAQ (reference sequence). V shed 5 bases and J shed 4 bases, with 12 bases lying between them. The CDR3 is 15 amino acids.

The rearrangement joins TRBV6-5 to TRBJ1-4; tentatively, D is TRBD1 (6 bases). Deletions cut 8 bases from V and 2 bases from J, with 9 bases between. From germline, CDR1 is MNHEY and CDR2 SVGAGI. This CDR3 contains 13 residues. This CDR3 reads CASLQGTNEKLFF. The CDR3 bases are TGTGCCAGCTTACAGGGTACTAATGAAAAACTGTTTTTT.

The chain couples TRBV7-2 to TRBJ1-3; D is unresolved. The V gene lost 0 bases and the J gene lost 1 base, with 10 bases spanning the gap. The CDR3 totals 16 residues. From germline, CDR1 is SGHTA and CDR2 FQGNSA. The CDR3 DNA is TGTGCCAGCAGCTTAGCGGACGGCAATTCTGGAAACACCATATATTTT. As protein: CASSLADGNSGNTIYF.

This clone was found many times. The genes are TRBV9 and TRBJ1-2, with D perhaps TRBD1 (5 bases). This CDR3 region has 15 residues. The germline gives CDR1 SGDLS, CDR2 YYNGEE. Trimming left V 3 bases short and J 4 bases short, with 16 bases between. CDR3 DNA sequence: TGTGCCAGCAGCGAAGCCCAGGGAGTAAGCTATGGCTACACCTTC. Translating it yields CASSEAQGVSYGYTF. The entire variable domain, with the rest obtained from reference TRBV9 and TRBJ1-2, is as follows: DSGVTQTPKHLITATGQRVTLRCSPRSGDLSVYWYQQSLDQGLQFLIQYYNGEERAKGNILERFSAQQFPDLHSELNLSSLELGDSALYFCASSEAQGVSYGYTFGSGTRLTVV.

This clone was seen once. This CDR3 is CASSPFGGSNEKLFF. The CDR3 bases are TGCGCCAGCAGCCCGTTTGGGGGCAGTAATGAAAAACTGTTTTTT. V is TRBV5-1 and J is TRBJ1-4; a possible D gene is TRBD1 (6 bases). Germline V gene lookup returns CDR1 SGHRS and CDR2 YFSETQ. The CDR3 has 15 residues. The germline V and J ends were trimmed by 4 bases and 4 bases, with 14 bases remaining between them.

The genes are TRBV19 and TRBJ2-5; perhaps TRBD1 as D (6 bases). Per the germline V gene, CDR1 is LNHDA and CDR2 is SQIVND (reference sequence). The V gene lost 6 bases and the J gene lost 4 bases, with 12 bases spanning the gap. The CDR3 totals 13 residues. The CDR3: CASRRDNLETQYF. CDR3 DNA: TGTGCCAGTAGACGGGACAACCTAGAGACCCAGTACTTC.

The rearrangement links TRBV11-1 to TRBJ1-1, with D possibly TRBD1 on 6 matching bases. CDR1 is SGHAT, CDR2 FQDESV, per germline (reference sequence). The CDR3 is 15 amino acids. V lost 5 bases to trimming and J lost 5 bases, with 18 bases between them. The CDR3 is CASSRFLQGATEAFF. The CDR3 DNA reads as TGTGCCAGCAGCCGATTCTTACAGGGTGCAACTGAAGCTTTCTTT.

The rearrangement links TRBV5-4 to TRBJ2-3; 8 positions agree with TRBD2. CDR3 length: 18 amino acids. The germline V gene has CDR1 SGHNT and CDR2 YYREEE (reference sequence). Trimming took 0 bases from V and 1 from J; bases not matched to a gene: 10. CDR3 in DNA: TGTGCCAGCAGCTTGGCCCGTCGCGGGGGGTCCCGCACAGATACGCAGTATTTT. It translates to CASSLARRGGSRTDTQYF.

For the CDR3, the DNA is TGCAGCGTTGAAGAGGGGGTCACTGAAGCTTTCTTT. Amino acid sequence: CSVEEGVTEAFF. The chain links TRBV29-1 to TRBJ1-1; perhaps TRBD1 as D (5 bases). Germline CDR1 reads SQVTM; CDR2 reads ANQGSEA. The V gene lost 0 bases and the J gene lost 4 bases, with 6 bases spanning the gap. The CDR3 has 12 residues.

The V and J genes are TRBV7-9 and TRBJ2-1; 8 bases match TRBD2. The length of the CDR3 is 15 residues. CDR1 and CDR2 (germline): SEHNR, FQNEAQ (reference sequence). Trimming took 3 bases from V and 5 from J; bases not matched to a gene: 6. The CDR3 DNA reads TGTGCCAGCAGCTTCGCGGGGGGTGGGAACAATGAGCAGTTCTTC. Residues: CASSFAGGGNNEQFF.